This T cell receptor (beta chain) was identified during a study of Graves' ophthalmopathy and Graves' hyperthyroidism. To note about this clonotype: Its antigen is unidentified.

Researchers took RNA transcripts and amplified TCR beta CDR3 regions from them. An initial RT-PCR round employing HTBI primers preceded a second-round multiplex PCR. Via MiXCR, TCRdb re-called the multiplex PCR reads, giving one row per CDR3 protein. The profile shows about 370,000 distinct CDR3 sequences, 15% to 20% of them singletons. With a duration under 3 months, ophthalmopathy in the donors showed moderate-to-severe activity, CAS ≥3 and NOSPECS ≥4. As diagnostic evidence, clinical symptoms, serum thyroxine, TRAb, thyroid ultrasound and orbital computed tomography were relied upon. As the starting material, around 9.1 ml of fresh peripheral blood yielded the PBMCs. Trimming cost V 5 bases and J 0 bases; bases outside gene matches: 3. The CDR3 contains 15 residues. In germline, CDR1 is SGHAT, CDR2 FQNNGV. Findings and caveats of the study: Also, most clonotypes expanded in the thyroid above 0.001 frequency appeared in blood.

Material for sequencing was peripheral blood. The chain couples TRBV11-2 to TRBJ2-2; 7 bases agree with TRBD2. This receptor was obtained from a woman aged 18-29 years with Graves' ophthalmopathy. Here the CDR3 DNA reads TGTGCCAGCAGCGCGGGACTATCGAACACCGGGGAGCTGTTTTTT. It translates to CASSAGLSNTGELFF.